The 32 T cell receptor beta chains given below trace back to one sample, sequenced in a study of OX40 agonist ivuxolimab in advanced cancers. Measured with immunoSEQ multiplex PCR; TCRdb has only the in-frame clones, and not every one. The sample carries roughly 24,000 clones, 88% recorded once. Sample: CD4+ or CD8+ T cells sorted from blood, taken in a trial of the OX40 agonist ivuxolimab. These receptors were taken from an adult with an advanced solid tumor such as melanoma, head and neck, liver or kidney cancer.

The V gene is TRBV29-1, the J gene TRBJ1-1; D gene uncertain. The V and J ends lost 2 bases and 0 bases respectively, with 1 base between them. The V gene's germline CDR1 is SQVTM and CDR2 ANQGSEA. This CDR3 spans 11 amino acids. The chain's CDR3 is CSVEMNTEAFF. The DNA of the CDR3 is TGCAGCGTTGAAATGAACACTGAAGCTTTCTTT.

The V gene is TRBV12-5, the J gene TRBJ1-2; tentative D call: TRBD1 (5 bases). V lost 2 bases and J 3 bases, leaving 10 bases between the germline ends. The germline V gene encodes CDR1 LGHNT and CDR2 FRNRAP. The length of the CDR3 is 14 residues. The CDR3 bases are TGTGCTAGTGGTTTGAGTGGGGGGTACTATGGCTACACCTTC. Amino acid sequence: CASGLSGGYYGYTF.

The chain couples TRBV27 to TRBJ2-7; D not certain. The CDR3 extends over 11 amino acids. Germline V gene lookup returns CDR1 MNHEY and CDR2 SMNVEV (reference sequence). Trimming pared 4 bases from V and 4 bases from J, leaving 5 bases between. The CDR3 bases are TGTGCCAGCAGTTCTGGGTACGAGCAGTACTTC. Its protein product is CASSSGYEQYF.

CDR3 region: CASSSQGTQETQYF. The CDR3 nucleotides are TGTGCCAGCAGCTCGCAGGGGACTCAAGAGACCCAGTACTTC. V and J are TRBV5-4 and TRBJ2-5; TRBD1 or TRBD2 may be the D gene (6 bases each). The CDR3 has 14 residues. V was clipped by 3 bases and J by 2 bases, with 11 bases between them. Germline CDR1 is SGHNT and CDR2 is YYREEE (reference sequence).

This chain joins TRBV13 and TRBJ2-5; 7 bases map to TRBD2. V lost 5 bases and J lost 4; bases outside the gene matches: 10. CDR1 and CDR2 (germline): PRHDT, FYEKMQ (reference sequence). The CDR3 spans 15 residues. The CDR3, as DNA: TGTGCCAGCAGCCCGAGCCTTGTAGCGGGAGAGACCCAGTACTTC. Translated, it gives CASSPSLVAGETQYF. The full variable domain, completed using reference TRBV13 and TRBJ2-5, is AAGVIQSPRHLIKEKRETATLKCYPIPRHDTVYWYQQGPGQDPQFLISFYEKMQSDKGSIPDRFSAQQFSDYHSELNMSSLELGDSALYFCASSPSLVAGETQYFGPGTRLLVL.

The rearrangement joins TRBV7-9 to TRBJ2-6, with D possibly matching TRBD2 (5 bases). CDR3 size: 18 residues. V was shortened by 4 bases and J by 1 base, with 17 bases between the two germline ends. Germline V gene sequence: CDR1 SEHNR, CDR2 FQNEAQ (reference sequence). CDR3 sequence reads: CASSSGKRESSGANVLTF. The CDR3 nucleotides read TGTGCCAGCAGCTCCGGTAAGAGGGAGAGTTCTGGGGCCAACGTCCTGACTTTC.

The gene calls are TRBV4-1 and TRBJ1-3, with D uncertain. The CDR3 totals 15 residues. V lost 2 bases to trimming and J lost 1 base, with 9 bases between them. Germline CDR1 and CDR2: MGHRA and YSYEKL. CDR3 in amino acids: CASSQQWGSGNTIYF. As DNA, the CDR3 is TGCGCCAGCAGCCAACAGTGGGGATCTGGAAACACCATATATTTT.

This CDR3 is CASSRMANQGSGEQYF. The CDR3 bases are TGTGCCAGCAGCCGAATGGCCAACCAGGGCTCGGGTGAGCAGTACTTC. This chain connects TRBV4-2 to TRBJ2-7; D perhaps matches TRBD1 (5 bases). CDR1 is LGHNA and CDR2 is YNFKEQ in the germline V gene. This CDR3 comprises 16 residues. Trimming shortened V by 4 bases and J by 7 bases, and 23 bases separated the two germline ends.

The rearrangement uses TRBV7-6 and TRBJ2-7, with D perhaps matching TRBD1 or TRBD2 (5 bases each). In germline, CDR1 is SGHVS, CDR2 FNYEAQ. V was pared by 4 bases and J by 4 bases, with 14 bases between. The CDR3 consists of 14 residues. The CDR3 DNA reads TGTGCCAGCAGCTCCTTACCCGAGGGGTACGAGCAGTACTTC. It encodes CASSSLPEGYEQYF.

A single count supports this clone. The chain links TRBV10-3 to TRBJ2-5; TRBD2 agrees at 9 bases. The germline V gene has CDR1 ENHRY and CDR2 SYGVKD. With V trimmed by 6 bases and J by 2 bases, 4 bases remained unmatched. The CDR3 loop spans 14 amino acids. CDR3 region: CAIRASGDQETQYF. CDR3 nucleotide sequence: TGTGCCATCAGGGCTAGCGGGGATCAAGAGACCCAGTACTTC.

The J gene is TRBJ1-1, the V gene TRBV9, with D hard to call. CDR1 and CDR2 (germline): SGDLS, YYNGEE. Trimming left V 4 bases short and J 3 bases short, with 10 bases between. CDR3 length: 13 amino acids. Here the CDR3 DNA reads TGTGCCAGCAGCCCGGACGGACACACTGAAGCTTTCTTT. Amino acid sequence: CASSPDGHTEAFF.

The chain has TRBV4-2 and TRBJ2-7, with TRBD2 matching 13 bases. The germline V gene encodes CDR1 LGHNA and CDR2 YNFKEQ. The CDR3 is made up of 15 amino acids. J was trimmed by 2 bases and V by 6 bases; bases with no gene match: 4. The CDR3 protein is CASRGGLAGTYEQYF. In DNA form, the CDR3 reads TGTGCCAGCAGGGGGGGACTAGCGGGAACCTACGAGCAGTACTTC.

The chain is built from TRBV18 and TRBJ2-3; D ambiguous. Trimming shortened V by 3 bases and J by 2 bases, and 9 bases separated the two germline ends. CDR1 and CDR2 from the germline V gene are KGHSH and LQKENI. The CDR3 is 14 amino acids. The CDR3 region is CASSPYADTDTQYF. The CDR3 DNA sequence: TGTGCCAGCTCACCTTACGCCGACACAGATACGCAGTATTTT.

The sample holds one count of this clone. The chain has TRBV18 and TRBJ1-1, with D unclear. V was cut by 10 bases and J by 1 base, with 19 bases left in between. Germline CDR1 reads KGHSH; CDR2 reads LQKENI. This CDR3 region has 15 residues. This CDR3 reads CATQIKAEWNTEAFF. CDR3 bases: TGTGCCACCCAAATCAAAGCGGAATGGAACACTGAAGCTTTCTTT. Filled out from reference TRBV18 and TRBJ1-1, the complete variable domain reads NAGVMQNPRHLVRRRGQEARLRCSPMKGHSHVYWYRQLPEEGLKFMVYLQKENIIDESGMPKERFSAEFPKEGPSILRIQQVVRGDSAAYFCATQIKAEWNTEAFFGQGTRLTVV.

This sequence joins TRBV10-3 and TRBJ1-1; D might be TRBD1 (5 bases). CDR1 ENHRY and CDR2 SYGVKD come from the germline V gene. CDR3 length equals 15 residues. The V gene lost 3 bases and the J gene lost 0 bases, with 11 bases spanning the gap. CDR3 in amino acids: CAISDGGYMNTEAFF. The CDR3 DNA reads as TGTGCCATCAGTGATGGGGGGTACATGAACACTGAAGCTTTCTTT.

The chain carries TRBV6-1 and TRBJ2-4; tentatively, D is TRBD1 or TRBD2 (5 bases each). The CDR3 contains 15 residues. The V gene lost 2 bases and the J gene lost 5 bases, with 13 bases spanning the gap. Germline CDR1 reads MNHNS; CDR2 reads SASEGT. The CDR3 coding sequence is TGTGCCAGCAGTGAAAGAGGGGACCTACAAAACATTCAGTACTTC. Translated, it gives CASSERGDLQNIQYF.

V and J are TRBV5-6 and TRBJ1-2, with TRBD1 as a possible D gene (6 bases). Trimming cost V 0 bases and J 8 bases, with 20 bases left between them. CDR1 is SGHDT, CDR2 YYEEEE, per germline. The CDR3 sequence is 16 residues long. The CDR3: CASSLVTGGAGQGYTF. The CDR3 DNA follows: TGTGCCAGCAGCTTGGTCACGGGGGGCGCGGGCCAGGGCTACACCTTC.

This rearrangement joins TRBV7-9 to TRBJ2-7; TRBD2 aligns across 11 bases. The V and J ends lost 3 bases and 0 bases, in that order; junction bases with no gene match: 7. The V gene's germline CDR1 is SEHNR and CDR2 FQNEAQ (reference sequence). This CDR3 region has 17 residues. The CDR3 DNA sequence: TGTGCCAGCAGCTTGTTTACTAGCGGGAGTTCCTCCTACGAGCAGTACTTC. Translated, it gives CASSLFTSGSSSYEQYF.

This clone has just one count. The rearrangement links TRBV28 to TRBJ2-3, with TRBD1 matching over 8 bases. V dropped 7 bases and J dropped 2; count of bases not matched to a gene: 11. The germline CDR1 and CDR2 sequences are MDHEN and SYDVKM. The CDR3 has 16 amino acids. The CDR3 protein is CASTAAGQGPTDTQYF. The CDR3 DNA sequence: TGTGCCAGCACCGCGGCTGGACAGGGCCCCACAGATACGCAGTATTTT.

The chain uses TRBV5-1 and TRBJ1-3, with D hard to call. The germline V gene encodes CDR1 SGHRS and CDR2 YFSETQ. CDR3 size: 13 residues. The germline V and J ends were trimmed by 7 bases and 4 bases, with 12 bases remaining between them. CDR3 residues: CASRTAEGNTIYF. DNA of the CDR3: TGCGCCAGCCGGACCGCGGAGGGAAACACCATATATTTT.

This chain connects TRBV6-5 to TRBJ2-7; no clear D. Germline V gives CDR1 MNHEY, CDR2 SVGAGI. This CDR3 contains 13 residues. Between the trimmed V and J ends, which lost 2 bases and 3 bases, there was a span of 8 bases. CDR3 bases: TGTGCCAGCAGTTACCGGCGGAACTACGAGCAGTACTTC. It yields the protein CASSYRRNYEQYF.

This chain connects TRBV30 to TRBJ2-1, with TRBD2 matching over 8 bases. CDR1 GTSNPN and CDR2 SVGIG come from the germline V gene (reference sequence). The CDR3 runs to 13 residues. After removal of 3 bases from V and 9 bases from J, the junction contained 7 bases not matched to a gene. This CDR3 reads CAWRWGLVPEQFF. The CDR3, as DNA: TGTGCCTGGAGGTGGGGACTAGTCCCTGAGCAGTTCTTC.

This chain links TRBV19 with TRBJ1-1; 8 bases are a match to TRBD1. The germline gives CDR1 LNHDA, CDR2 SQIVND (reference sequence). The length of the CDR3 is 14 residues. V gave up 5 bases and J gave up 4 bases; unmatched junction bases: 6. The CDR3 here is CASSWQGASTEAFF. The DNA of the CDR3 is TGTGCCAGTAGTTGGCAGGGGGCTTCCACTGAAGCTTTCTTT. The whole variable domain, remainder taken from reference TRBV19 and TRBJ1-1, is DGGITQSPKYLFRKEGQNVTLSCEQNLNHDAMYWYRQDPGQGLRLIYYSQIVNDFQKGDIAEGYSVSREKKESFPLTVTSAQKNPTAFYLCASSWQGASTEAFFGQGTRLTVV.

The rearrangement links TRBV18 to TRBJ1-1; no firm D call. V lost 4 bases and J lost 4, with 10 bases in between. From germline, CDR1 is KGHSH and CDR2 LQKENI. The CDR3 extends over 13 amino acids. CDR3 bases: TGTGCCAGCTCACGCGACCCAGCCACTGAAGCTTTCTTT. It codes for CASSRDPATEAFF. Full variable domain (remainder filled in from reference TRBV18 and TRBJ1-1): NAGVMQNPRHLVRRRGQEARLRCSPMKGHSHVYWYRQLPEEGLKFMVYLQKENIIDESGMPKERFSAEFPKEGPSILRIQQVVRGDSAAYFCASSRDPATEAFFGQGTRLTVV.

CDR3 residues: CASSVGLAGGSSYEQYF. As DNA, the CDR3 is TGTGCCAGCAGCGTAGGACTAGCGGGAGGATCCTCCTACGAGCAGTACTTC. The V gene is TRBV7-9, the J gene TRBJ2-7, with 14 bases fitting TRBD2. Germline CDR1 SEHNR, CDR2 FQNEAQ (reference sequence). Trimming took 5 bases from V and 0 from J; bases not matched to a gene: 6. The CDR3 runs 17 residues.

The J gene is TRBJ1-1, the V gene TRBV19, with a tentative D call TRBD1 (5 bases). V was pared by 6 bases and J by 3 bases, with 8 bases between. CDR1 is LNHDA, CDR2 SQIVND, per germline (reference sequence). The CDR3 spans 12 residues. The CDR3 DNA reads TGTGCCAGTAGGGACATTTACACTGAAGCTTTCTTT. Its protein is CASRDIYTEAFF.

This clone was found a few times. The chain combines TRBV6-1 with TRBJ1-1; D is unclear. In germline, CDR1 is MNHNS, CDR2 SASEGT. This CDR3 spans 14 amino acids. With 6 bases removed from V and 12 bases from J, the gap between germline ends came to 23 bases. The CDR3: CASSPEFRHPVTFF. CDR3 nucleotides: TGTGCCAGCAGCCCCGAATTCAGGCATCCCGTGACTTTCTTT.

V and J are TRBV6-5 and TRBJ1-2, with TRBD1 as a possible D gene (5 bases). Per the germline V gene, CDR1 is MNHEY and CDR2 is SVGAGI. The germline V and J ends were trimmed by 0 bases and 6 bases, with 14 bases remaining between them. The CDR3 is 15 residues long. CDR3 residues: CASSYSLGRNNGYTF. The CDR3 coding sequence is TGTGCCAGCAGTTACTCGCTGGGACGGAACAATGGCTACACCTTC.

This rearrangement joins TRBV9 to TRBJ1-3; D is undetermined. CDR3 length: 15 residues. Per germline, CDR1 SGDLS and CDR2 YYNGEE. Trimming stripped 4 bases from V and 0 bases from J, with 11 bases between. CDR3 in DNA: TGTGCCAGCAGCCCTCCCCGGTCCTCTGGAAACACCATATATTTT. It encodes CASSPPRSSGNTIYF. Filled out from reference TRBV9 and TRBJ1-3, the complete variable domain reads DSGVTQTPKHLITATGQRVTLRCSPRSGDLSVYWYQQSLDQGLQFLIQYYNGEERAKGNILERFSAQQFPDLHSELNLSSLELGDSALYFCASSPPRSSGNTIYFGEGSWLTVV.

V and J are TRBV4-3 and TRBJ1-4; 8 positions match TRBD1. CDR3 length: 15 amino acids. Per the germline V gene, CDR1 is LGHNA and CDR2 is YSLEER. With 3 bases clipped from V and 2 bases from J, the junction kept 2 bases outside the gene matches. CDR3 protein: CASSHRTGTNEKLFF. The CDR3 nucleotides read TGCGCCAGCAGCCATCGGACAGGGACTAATGAAAAACTGTTTTTT.

This chain uses TRBV6-5 with TRBJ1-6; no clear D gene. Germline lookup yields CDR1 MNHEY and CDR2 SVGAGI. The CDR3 totals 12 residues. The V gene lost 11 bases and the J gene lost 4 bases, with 9 bases spanning the gap. The CDR3 sequence: CARSKYNSPLHF. As DNA, the CDR3 is TGTGCCCGCTCAAAATATAATTCACCCCTCCACTTT.

This chain uses TRBV18 with TRBJ2-2; D is possibly TRBD2 (5 bases). Germline V gives CDR1 KGHSH, CDR2 LQKENI. Trimming stripped 3 bases from V and 1 base from J, with 6 bases between. The CDR3 has 14 amino acids. The CDR3 protein is CASSPDLNTGELFF. For the CDR3, the DNA is TGTGCCAGCTCACCGGACTTGAACACCGGGGAGCTGTTTTTT.